The subject of this entry is one TCR beta chain. This entry belongs to a study of blood T cells in healthy people across ages. Sample-barcoded 5' priming and a J-beta primer mix drove a second PCR of roughly 7 to 11 cycles. One entry per CDR3 protein, called by TCRdb with MiXCR from the 5' RACE reads. The repertoire holds about 640,000 distinct CDR3 sequences, with approximately 59% as singletons. The CDR3 sequence is 16 residues long. The ends lost 5 bases at V and 1 base at J; junction bases unmatched: 9. The sample consisted of blood. The chain links TRBV12-3 or TRBV12-4 to TRBJ2-5; 8 nucleotides align to TRBD1. The receptor was derived from a man in his sixties in good health. CDR3 nucleotides: TGTGCCAGCAGTAGACAGACAGGGGCAGGCCAAGAGACCCAGTACTTC. The encoded protein is CASSRQTGAGQETQYF.